Only a few counts were recorded for the clone carrying this T cell receptor (beta chain). As yet, its antigen is unknown. Amplification used 60 Vbeta primers and 13 Jbeta primers. How the authors handled the data: In a later analysis, the count reached some 83 million unique TCR beta chains, with about 11 million shared. Data came from immunoSEQ multiplex PCR; TCRdb stores just in-frame clones and leaves some out. V and J calls and clone size follow that table, whereas D and trimming were derived from the DNA. The repertoire holds about 75,000 clones, roughly four fifths seen once, with 1.5% to 2% in the top ten. Trimming removed 4 bases from V and 2 bases from J; junction bases left unmatched: 7. The CDR3 contains 15 residues. Germline values: CDR1 SGHRS, CDR2 YFSETQ. This sample is drawn from a study of cytomegalovirus exposure and HLA in healthy donors. Study-wide points: Sequencing likely caused a cluster of highly shared sequence variants. In a later analysis, TCR association rates varied by HLA locus: DRB1 most, HLA-C fewest. Accurate HLA-A and HLA-B prediction from TCR beta sequences was reported for most subjects.

The TCR was taken from a man in his late teens or twenties in good health and CMV-seronegative. This rearrangement joins TRBV5-1 to TRBJ1-1, with TRBD1 identical over 8 bases. Sequenced: PBMCs. The CDR3 DNA reads as TGCGCCAGCAGCCCTGGAGGGACAGGAAACACTGAAGCTTTCTTT. Its translation: CASSPGGTGNTEAFF.